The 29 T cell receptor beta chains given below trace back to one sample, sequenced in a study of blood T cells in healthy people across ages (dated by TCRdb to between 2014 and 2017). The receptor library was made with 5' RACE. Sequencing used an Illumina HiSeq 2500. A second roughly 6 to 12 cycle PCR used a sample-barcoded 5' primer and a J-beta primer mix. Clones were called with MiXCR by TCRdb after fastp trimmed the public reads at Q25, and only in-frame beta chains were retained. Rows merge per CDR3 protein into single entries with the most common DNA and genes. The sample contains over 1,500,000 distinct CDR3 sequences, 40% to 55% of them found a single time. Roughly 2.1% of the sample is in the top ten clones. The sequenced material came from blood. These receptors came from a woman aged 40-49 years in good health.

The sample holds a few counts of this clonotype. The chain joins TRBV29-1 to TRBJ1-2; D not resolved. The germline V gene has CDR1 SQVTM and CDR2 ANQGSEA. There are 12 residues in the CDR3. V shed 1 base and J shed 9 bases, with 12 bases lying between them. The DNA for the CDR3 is TGCAGCGTTGAAGGGGCGGGGAAGAGCTACACCTTC. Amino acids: CSVEGAGKSYTF. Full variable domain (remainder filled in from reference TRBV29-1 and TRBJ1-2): SAVISQKPSRDICQRGTSLTIQCQVDSQVTMMFWYRQQPGQSLTLIATANQGSEATYESGFVIDKFPISRPNLTFSTLTVSNMSPEDSSIYLCSVEGAGKSYTFGSGTRLTVV.

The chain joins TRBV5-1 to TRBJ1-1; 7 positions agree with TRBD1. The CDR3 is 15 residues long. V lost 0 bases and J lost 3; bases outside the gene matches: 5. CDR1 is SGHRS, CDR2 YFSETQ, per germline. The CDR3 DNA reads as TGCGCCAGCAGCTTGGGACAGGGAGGATACACTGAAGCTTTCTTT. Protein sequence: CASSLGQGGYTEAFF.

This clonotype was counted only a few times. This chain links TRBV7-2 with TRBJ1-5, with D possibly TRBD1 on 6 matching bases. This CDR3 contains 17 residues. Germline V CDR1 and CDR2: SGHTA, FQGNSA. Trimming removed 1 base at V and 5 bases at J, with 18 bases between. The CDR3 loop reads CASSLDVRQATYQPQHF. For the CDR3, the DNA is TGTGCCAGCAGCTTAGATGTGCGACAGGCGACTTATCAGCCCCAGCATTTT.

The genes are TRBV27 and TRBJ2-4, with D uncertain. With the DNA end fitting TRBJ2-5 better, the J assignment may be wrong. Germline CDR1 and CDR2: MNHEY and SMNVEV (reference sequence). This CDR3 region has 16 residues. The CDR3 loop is CASSLGHSQSQETQYF. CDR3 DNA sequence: TGTGCCAGCAGTTTAGGCCACAGCCAAAGCCAAGAGACCCAGTACTTC.

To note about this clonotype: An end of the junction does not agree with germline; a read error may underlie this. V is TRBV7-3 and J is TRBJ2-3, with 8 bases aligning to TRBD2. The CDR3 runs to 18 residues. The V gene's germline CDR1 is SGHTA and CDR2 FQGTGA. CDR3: CASSLIDARGDGTDTRYF. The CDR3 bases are TGTGCCAGCAGCTTAATTGACGCGCGGGGGGACGGCACAGATACGCGGTATTTT.

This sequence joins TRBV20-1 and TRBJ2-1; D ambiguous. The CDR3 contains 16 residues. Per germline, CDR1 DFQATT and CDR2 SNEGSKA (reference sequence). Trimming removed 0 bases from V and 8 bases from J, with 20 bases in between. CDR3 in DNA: TGCAGTGCTAGAGATATTAGACGGCCCCCGACCGATGAGCAGTTCTTC. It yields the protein CSARDIRRPPTDEQFF.

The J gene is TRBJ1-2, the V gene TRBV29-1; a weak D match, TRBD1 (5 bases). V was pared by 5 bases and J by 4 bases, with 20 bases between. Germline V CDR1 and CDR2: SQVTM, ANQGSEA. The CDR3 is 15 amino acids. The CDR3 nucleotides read TGCAGCGTTCTGGAAGACGGAGGACAAGGCTATGGCTACACCTTC. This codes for CSVLEDGGQGYGYTF.

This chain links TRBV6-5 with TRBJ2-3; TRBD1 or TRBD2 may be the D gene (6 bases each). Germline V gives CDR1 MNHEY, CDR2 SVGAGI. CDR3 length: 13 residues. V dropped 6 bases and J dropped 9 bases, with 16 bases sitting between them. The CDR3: CASSPLLGGTQYF. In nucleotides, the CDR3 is TGTGCCAGCAGCCCCCTCCTAGGGGGGACGCAGTATTTT.

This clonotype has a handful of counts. CDR3 nucleotides: TGTGCCAGCAGTCAGAGACAGGAGAGCTCCTACGAGCAGTACTTC. It codes for CASSQRQESSYEQYF. This chain uses TRBV12-3 or TRBV12-4 with TRBJ2-7; D perhaps matches TRBD1 (6 bases). This CDR3 is 15 amino acids long. The V end was cut by 5 bases, the J end by 0 bases, with 14 bases between.

This chain's CDR3 is CSVPGQGVSDTQYF. In DNA, the CDR3 is TGCAGTGTGCCGGGACAGGGGGTCTCAGATACGCAGTATTTT. The chain recombines TRBV20-1 with TRBJ2-3, with 11 positions matching TRBD1. Unmatched junction bases numbered 7, after V lost 7 bases and J lost 4 bases. CDR3 length: 14 amino acids. The germline V gene encodes CDR1 DFQATT and CDR2 SNEGSKA (reference sequence).

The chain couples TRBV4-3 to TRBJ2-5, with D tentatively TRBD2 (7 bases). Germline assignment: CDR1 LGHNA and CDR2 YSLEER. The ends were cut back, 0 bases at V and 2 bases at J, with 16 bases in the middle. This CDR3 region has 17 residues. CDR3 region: CASSQDGGAGEQETQYF. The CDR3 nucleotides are TGCGCCAGCAGCCAAGATGGGGGGGCGGGGGAACAAGAGACCCAGTACTTC.

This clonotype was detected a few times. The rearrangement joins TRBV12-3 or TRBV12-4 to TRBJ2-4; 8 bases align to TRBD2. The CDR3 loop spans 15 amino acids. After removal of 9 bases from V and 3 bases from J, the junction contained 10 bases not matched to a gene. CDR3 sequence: CASGGLAGDKNIQYF. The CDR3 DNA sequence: TGTGCCAGTGGAGGGCTAGCGGGCGACAAAAACATTCAGTACTTC.

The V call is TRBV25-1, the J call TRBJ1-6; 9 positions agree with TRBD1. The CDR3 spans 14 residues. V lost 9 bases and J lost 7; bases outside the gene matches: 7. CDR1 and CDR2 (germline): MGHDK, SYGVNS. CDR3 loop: CASTGTGRNSPLHF. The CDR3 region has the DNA TGTGCCAGTACGGGGACAGGGAGGAATTCACCCCTCCACTTT. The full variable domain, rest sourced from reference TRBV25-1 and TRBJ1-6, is EADIYQTPRYLVIGTGKKITLECSQTMGHDKMYWYQQDPGMELHLIHYSYGVNSTEKGDLSSESTVSRIRTEHFPLTLESARPSHTSQYLCASTGTGRNSPLHFGNGTRLTVT.

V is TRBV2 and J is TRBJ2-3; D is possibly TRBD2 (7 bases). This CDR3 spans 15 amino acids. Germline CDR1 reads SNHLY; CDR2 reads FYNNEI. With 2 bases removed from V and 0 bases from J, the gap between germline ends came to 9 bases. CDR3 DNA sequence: TGTGCCAGCAGTGAAACGGGGGGCAGCACAGATACGCAGTATTTT. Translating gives CASSETGGSTDTQYF. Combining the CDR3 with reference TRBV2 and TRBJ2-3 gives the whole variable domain EPEVTQTPSHQVTQMGQEVILRCVPISNHLYFYWYRQILGQKVEFLVSFYNNEISEKSEIFDDQFSVERPDGSNFTLKIRSTKLEDSAMYFCASSETGGSTDTQYFGPGTRLTVL.

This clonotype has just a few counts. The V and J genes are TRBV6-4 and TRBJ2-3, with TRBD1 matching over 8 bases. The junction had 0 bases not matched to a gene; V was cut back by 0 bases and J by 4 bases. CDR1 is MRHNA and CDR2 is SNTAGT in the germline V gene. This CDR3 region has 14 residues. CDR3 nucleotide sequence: TGTGCCAGCAGTGACTCACAGGGGGCAGATACGCAGTATTTT. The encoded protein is CASSDSQGADTQYF.

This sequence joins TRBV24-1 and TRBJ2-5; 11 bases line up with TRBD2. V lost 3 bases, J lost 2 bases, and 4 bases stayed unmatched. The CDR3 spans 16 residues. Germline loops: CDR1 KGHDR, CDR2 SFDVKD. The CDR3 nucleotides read TGTGCCACCAGTGATCGAAGACTAGCGGGGCAAGAGACCCAGTACTTC. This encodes CATSDRRLAGQETQYF.

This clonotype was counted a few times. The CDR3 DNA reads as TGTGCCAGCCGTCCGGGTCCAACCTACGAGCAGTACTTC. This gives the protein CASRPGPTYEQYF. The chain links TRBV6-5 to TRBJ2-7, with D hard to call. This CDR3 spans 13 amino acids. CDR1 is MNHEY and CDR2 is SVGAGI in the germline V gene. V dropped 8 bases and J dropped 2 bases, with 13 bases sitting between them.

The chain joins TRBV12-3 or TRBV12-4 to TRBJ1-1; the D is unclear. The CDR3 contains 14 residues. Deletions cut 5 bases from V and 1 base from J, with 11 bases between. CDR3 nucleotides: TGTGCCAGCAGTCCCAACCAAAGGAACACTGAAGCTTTCTTT. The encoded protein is CASSPNQRNTEAFF.

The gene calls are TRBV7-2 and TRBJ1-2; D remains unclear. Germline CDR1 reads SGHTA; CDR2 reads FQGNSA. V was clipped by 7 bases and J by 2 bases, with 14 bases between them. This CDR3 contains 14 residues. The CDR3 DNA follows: TGTGCCAGCATCATAGACGGACGCAACTATGGCTACACCTTC. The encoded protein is CASIIDGRNYGYTF.

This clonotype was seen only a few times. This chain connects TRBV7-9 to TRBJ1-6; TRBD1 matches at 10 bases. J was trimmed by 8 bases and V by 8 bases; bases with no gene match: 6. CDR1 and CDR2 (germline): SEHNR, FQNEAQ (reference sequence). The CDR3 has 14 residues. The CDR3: CASSAGTGDSPLHF. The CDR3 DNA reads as TGTGCCAGCTCAGCTGGGACAGGGGATTCACCCCTCCACTTT.

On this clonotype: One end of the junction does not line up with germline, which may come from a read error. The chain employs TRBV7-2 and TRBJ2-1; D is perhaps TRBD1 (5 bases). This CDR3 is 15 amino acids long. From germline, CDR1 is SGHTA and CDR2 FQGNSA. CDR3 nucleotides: TGTGCCAGCAGCTTGGTTCAGGGCCCCTACGATGAACAGTTCTTC. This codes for CASSLVQGPYDEQFF.

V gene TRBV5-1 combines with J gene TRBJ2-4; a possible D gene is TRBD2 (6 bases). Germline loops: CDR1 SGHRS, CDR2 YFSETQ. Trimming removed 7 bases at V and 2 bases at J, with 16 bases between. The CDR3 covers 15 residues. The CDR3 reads CASGYGSASKNIQYF. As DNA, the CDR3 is TGCGCCAGCGGCTACGGGAGTGCTTCCAAAAACATTCAGTACTTC.

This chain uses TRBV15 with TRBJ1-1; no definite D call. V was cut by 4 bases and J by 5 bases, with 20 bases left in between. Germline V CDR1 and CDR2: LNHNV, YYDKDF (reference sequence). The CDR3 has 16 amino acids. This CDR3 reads CATSNPTVMTRTEAFF. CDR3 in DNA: TGTGCCACCAGCAACCCGACGGTCATGACGAGGACTGAAGCTTTCTTT.

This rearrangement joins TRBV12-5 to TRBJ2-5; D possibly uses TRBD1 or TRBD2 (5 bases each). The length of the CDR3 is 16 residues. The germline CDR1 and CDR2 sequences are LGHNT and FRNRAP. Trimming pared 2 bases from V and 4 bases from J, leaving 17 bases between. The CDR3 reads CASGLTLAGTVETQYF. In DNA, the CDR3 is TGTGCTAGTGGTTTGACGTTAGCCGGGACCGTAGAGACCCAGTACTTC.

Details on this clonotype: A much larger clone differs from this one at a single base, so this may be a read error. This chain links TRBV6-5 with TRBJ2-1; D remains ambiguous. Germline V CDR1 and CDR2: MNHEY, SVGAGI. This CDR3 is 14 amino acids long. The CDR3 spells CAGRASASYNEQFF. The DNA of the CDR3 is TGTGCCGGCAGAGCTTCGGCCTCCTACAATGAGCAGTTCTTC.

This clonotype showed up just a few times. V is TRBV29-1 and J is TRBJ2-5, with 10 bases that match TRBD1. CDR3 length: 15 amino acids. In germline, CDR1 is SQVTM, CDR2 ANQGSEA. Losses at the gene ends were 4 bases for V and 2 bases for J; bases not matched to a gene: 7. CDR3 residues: CSVGDRGHKQETQYF. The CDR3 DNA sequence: TGCAGCGTTGGGGACAGGGGCCACAAACAAGAGACCCAGTACTTC.

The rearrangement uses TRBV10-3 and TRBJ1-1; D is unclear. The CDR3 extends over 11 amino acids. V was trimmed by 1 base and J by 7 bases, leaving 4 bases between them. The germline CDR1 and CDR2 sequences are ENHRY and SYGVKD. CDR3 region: CAISELDEAFF. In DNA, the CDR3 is TGTGCCATCAGTGAGTTAGATGAAGCTTTCTTT.

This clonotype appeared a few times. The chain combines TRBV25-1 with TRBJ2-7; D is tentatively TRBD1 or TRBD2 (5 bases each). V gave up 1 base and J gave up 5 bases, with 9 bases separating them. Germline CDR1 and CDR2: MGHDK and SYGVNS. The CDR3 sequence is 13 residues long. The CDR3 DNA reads TGTGCCAGCAGTGAATTCTTGGGGGACGAGCAGTACTTC. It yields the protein CASSEFLGDEQYF.

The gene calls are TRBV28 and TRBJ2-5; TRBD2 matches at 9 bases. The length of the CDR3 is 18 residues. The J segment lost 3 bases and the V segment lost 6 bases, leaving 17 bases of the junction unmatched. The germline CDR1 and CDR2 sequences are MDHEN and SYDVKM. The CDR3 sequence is CASRGLAGRTYSEETQYF. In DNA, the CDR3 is TGTGCCAGCAGGGGGCTAGCGGGGCGAACATACTCAGAAGAGACCCAGTACTTC.